This T cell receptor (beta chain) appears in the sequencing data of a study of OX40 agonist ivuxolimab in advanced cancers. Sequencing was performed with immunoSEQ multiplex PCR; in TCRdb, only in-frame clones are kept and a portion is missing. Here the sample spans more than 50,000 clones, approximately 88% being singletons. Trimming left V 4 bases short and J 2 bases short, with 17 bases between. CDR3 size: 16 residues. CDR1 and CDR2 (germline): MGHDK, SYGVNS. This clone was seen a single time. This rearrangement joins TRBV25-1 to TRBJ2-5; either TRBD1 or TRBD2 may fit D (6 bases each). Sequenced material: CD4+ or CD8+ T cells sorted from blood, taken in a trial of the OX40 agonist ivuxolimab. The TCR originated in an adult with an advanced solid tumor such as melanoma, head and neck, liver or kidney cancer. The CDR3 region has the DNA TGTGCCAGCAGTGGCACCCGCGGGACATATCAAGAGACCCAGTACTTC. Translating it yields CASSGTRGTYQETQYF. The entire variable domain, with the rest obtained from reference TRBV25-1 and TRBJ2-5, is as follows: EADIYQTPRYLVIGTGKKITLECSQTMGHDKMYWYQQDPGMELHLIHYSYGVNSTEKGDLSSESTVSRIRTEHFPLTLESARPSHTSQYLCASSGTRGTYQETQYFGPGTRLLVL.